Presented here are 5 T cell receptor beta chains from one specimen sequenced in a study of identical twins. Each CDR3 protein gets one entry after TCRdb re-called the 5' RACE reads with MiXCR. The table shows hundreds of thousands of distinct CDR3 sequences, with 12% occurring only once. These data also featured in a second study, about yellow fever vaccine responses in identical twins.

The sequenced sample consisted of PBMCs. Source of these receptors: a woman aged 18 to 35 in good health.

The J gene is TRBJ2-3, the V gene TRBV4-1, with D possibly called TRBD1 or TRBD2 (5 bases each). This CDR3 has 16 amino acids. The V and J ends lost 4 bases and 0 bases respectively, with 14 bases between them. Per the germline V gene, CDR1 is MGHRA and CDR2 is YSYEKL. Here the CDR3 DNA reads TGCGCCAGCAGCCGATACCGGGACGGAAGCACAGATACGCAGTATTTT. Amino acids: CASSRYRDGSTDTQYF.

This clonotype was picked up many times. The rearrangement uses TRBV5-5 and TRBJ2-2, with D perhaps TRBD1 or TRBD2 (5 bases each). Trimming removed 9 bases from V and 0 bases from J, with 9 bases in between. Germline lookup yields CDR1 SGHKS and CDR2 YYEKEE (reference sequence). There are 13 residues in the CDR3. The CDR3 bases are TGTGCCACCACGGGGCCGAACACCGGGGAGCTGTTTTTT. Translation gives CATTGPNTGELFF.

This clonotype has just a few counts. V gene TRBV25-1 combines with J gene TRBJ2-5; 7 positions agree with TRBD1. Germline assignment: CDR1 MGHDK and CDR2 SYGVNS. J lost 5 bases, V lost 5 bases, and 8 bases had no gene match. This CDR3 region has 14 residues. CDR3 loop: CASSHGTASETQYF. In DNA form, the CDR3 reads TGTGCCAGCAGTCACGGGACAGCCTCCGAGACCCAGTACTTC.

This clonotype was picked up a small number of times. V is TRBV11-1 and J is TRBJ2-1; 7 bases fit TRBD1. Trimming took 4 bases from V and 4 from J; bases not matched to a gene: 16. The CDR3 consists of 18 residues. Per the germline V gene, CDR1 is SGHAT and CDR2 is FQDESV (reference sequence). CDR3 region: CASSSRDSHLRGYNEQFF. The CDR3 coding sequence is TGTGCCAGCAGCTCTCGGGACAGTCATTTGAGGGGTTACAATGAGCAGTTCTTC.

The CDR3 reads CALSSGRLASGGVVEQFF. The DNA of the CDR3 is TGTGCCCTCAGTTCCGGACGACTGGCTAGCGGGGGGGTTGTTGAGCAGTTCTTC. The chain joins TRBV12-3 or TRBV12-4 to TRBJ2-1; TRBD2 matches 12 bases. The V segment lost 11 bases and the J segment 9 bases; nucleotides outside the gene matches: 23. The CDR3 consists of 18 residues.